This T cell receptor beta chain is from a study of high-grade serous ovarian cancer treatment subgroups. Looking at the study overall: Mean per sample: about 15,000 reads, just under 7,500 unique TCR beta rearrangements.

The assay was immunoSEQ multiplex PCR, and TCRdb's table has in-frame clones only and misses some. The sample shows about 16,000 clones, 73% of them seen only once. Tumor samples were taken before definitive surgery or chemotherapy. This clone was seen only once. This clonotype was sampled from a human donor with high-grade serous ovarian cancer. Input material: tumor tissue.

The CDR3 loop reads CASSGYRGQTYEQYF. The CDR3 DNA reads TGTGCCAGCAGTGGATACAGGGGACAGACCTACGAGCAGTACTTC. The chain links TRBV25-1 to TRBJ2-7, with 7 nucleotides matching TRBD1. The CDR3 extends over 15 amino acids. Germline V CDR1 and CDR2: MGHDK, SYGVNS. After removal of 4 bases from V and 2 bases from J, the junction contained 8 bases not matched to a gene.